The 20 T cell receptor beta chains in this list originate from one sample, sequenced in a study of CD4 and CD8 cells across lung adenocarcinoma regions. Using its own MiXCR run on the PCR reads, TCRdb lists one record per CDR3 protein. The repertoire holds some 23,000 distinct CDR3 sequences, with roughly 50% as singletons. The source material was CD8+ T cells from the center of a lung tumor. All receptors derive from a male donor with lung adenocarcinoma. The CD4 and CD8 labels of this study may be unreliable.

V and J are TRBV2 and TRBJ2-1; weak D call: TRBD2 (6 bases). The end of the DNA aligns better with TRBJ2-5, so the J call may be wrong. The CDR3 has 13 amino acids. Germline CDR1 SNHLY, CDR2 FYNNEI. DNA for the CDR3: TGTGCCAGCAGTCCCGGAGGGGTGGAGACCCAGTACTTC. Its translation is CASSPGGVETQYF.

The chain recombines TRBV4-1 with TRBJ2-2; D call uncertain. Germline assignment: CDR1 MGHRA and CDR2 YSYEKL. The ends were cut back, 0 bases at V and 16 bases at J, with 18 bases in the middle. CDR3 length: 14 amino acids. The CDR3 DNA reads TGCGCCAGCAGCCAAGACAGGACGGCCGAGAAGCAGTTTTTT. Amino acid sequence: CASSQDRTAEKQFF.

This clonotype was counted ten times or more. A junction boundary mismatches the germline segment, possibly from a read error. This chain uses TRBV14 with TRBJ2-3; a weak D match, TRBD2 (6 bases). Germline values: CDR1 SGHDN, CDR2 FVKESK. The CDR3 extends over 13 amino acids. CDR3: CASSQDLNLLATF. The CDR3 DNA reads as TGTGCCAGCAGCCAAGATCTCAACTTGCTAGCGACTTTT.

The V gene is TRBV4-1, the J gene TRBJ2-1; D ambiguous. Judging by the DNA end, TRBJ2-5 fits better; the J call may be wrong. This CDR3 has 13 amino acids. From germline, CDR1 is MGHRA and CDR2 YSYEKL. The chain's CDR3 is CASSRLGRETQYF. Here the CDR3 DNA reads TGCGCCAGCAGCCGACTGGGTAGGGAGACCCAGTACTTC.

The chain links TRBV28 to TRBJ2-4; D uncertain. Trimming took off 6 bases at V and 13 bases at J, with 16 bases between the two ends. The CDR3 runs to 12 residues. CDR1 is MDHEN, CDR2 SYDVKM, per germline. The CDR3 DNA reads TGTGCCAGCAGGCCGACCTACAATGAGCAGTACTTC. Amino acids: CASRPTYNEQYF.

Relative to its sample, this clonotype is medium-sized (0.01 to 0.1%). The rearrangement uses TRBV6-5 and TRBJ2-3, with D tentatively TRBD1 (5 bases). This CDR3 has 16 residues. Trimming pared 3 bases from V and 5 bases from J, leaving 18 bases between. Germline-derived CDR1 and CDR2 are MNHEY and SVGAGI. CDR3 DNA: TGTGCCAGCAGTTATCTTCCAGGGAAATTCGGAGATACGCAGTATTTT. Encoded protein: CASSYLPGKFGDTQYF.

The CDR3 spells CASSSLTAAAQQYF. CDR3 DNA sequence: TGTGCCAGCAGCTCCCTAACGGCGGCGGCCCAGCAGTACTTC. The chain has TRBV6-1 and TRBJ2-5; no definite D call. Germline assignment: CDR1 MNHNS and CDR2 SASEGT. V was cut by 6 bases and J by 11 bases, with 22 bases left in between. CDR3 length equals 14 residues.

This clonotype was recorded at least ten times. The chain recombines TRBV10-1 with TRBJ2-7; 8 bases fit TRBD2. CDR3 size: 13 residues. CDR1 WNHNN and CDR2 SYGVQD come from the germline V gene (reference sequence). V dropped 10 bases and J dropped 2; count of bases not matched to a gene: 7. The CDR3 DNA reads as TGCGCCACGCAGACTAGCGTGACCTACGAGCAGTACTTC. Translation: CATQTSVTYEQYF.

On this clonotype itself: The junction departs from the called germline gene at one end, perhaps through a read error. The V call is TRBV12-3 or TRBV12-4, the J call TRBJ2-4; 7 bases are shared with TRBD2. The CDR3 loop spans 17 amino acids. As DNA, the CDR3 is TGTGCCAGCAGGAGGGGACTGGGGGGGGGAGCCAAAGATACTCAGTACTTT. It encodes CASRRGLGGGAKDTQYF.

This clonotype was seen once. At one end, the junction sequence differs from germline, possibly due to a read error. This chain joins TRBV10-2 and TRBJ2-3; D may be TRBD1 or TRBD2 (5 bases each). Germline-derived CDR1 and CDR2 are WSHSY and SAAADI. This CDR3 is 14 amino acids long. CDR3 DNA: TGCGCGGGCAGTGAGGGACGGGGCACAGATACGCAGTACTTT. This gives the protein CAGSEGRGTDTQYF.

This clonotype was found once. Germline and junction disagree at one end, which may indicate a read error. The gene calls are TRBV27 and TRBJ2-6, with 7 bases fitting TRBD1. CDR1 MNHEY and CDR2 SMNVEV come from the germline V gene (reference sequence). The CDR3 has 18 residues. The chain's CDR3 is CASSPPPGQSSGANVQTF. The CDR3 DNA reads TGTGCCAGCAGTCCCCCCCCGGGACAGAGCTCTGGGGCCAACGTGCAGACCTTC.

V and J are TRBV12-3 or TRBV12-4 and TRBJ2-1; weak D call: TRBD2 (7 bases). V shed 2 bases and J shed 4 bases, with 12 bases lying between them. The CDR3 covers 15 residues. CDR3 nucleotide sequence: TGTGCCAGCAGTTTAAGCGGGGACATGTACAATGAGCAGTTCTTC. It is translated as CASSLSGDMYNEQFF.

This clonotype has at least ten counts. The chain has TRBV6-1 and TRBJ2-1; TRBD2 matches at 10 bases. The CDR3 length is 15 residues. Germline CDR1 and CDR2: MNHNS and SASEGT. V lost 5 bases, J lost 9 bases, and 10 bases stayed unmatched. The DNA for the CDR3 is TGTGCCAGCAGTCGAAGCGGGAGGGGAGTAGGTGAGCAGTTCTTC. It is translated as CASSRSGRGVGEQFF.

The chain carries TRBV6-1 and TRBJ1-4; 11 nucleotides match TRBD1. The germline V gene encodes CDR1 MNHNS and CDR2 SASEGT. With 6 bases clipped from V and 10 bases from J, the junction kept 13 bases outside the gene matches. This CDR3 is 16 amino acids long. DNA of the CDR3: TGTGCCAGCAGGATATCCGGACAGGGGGCCGGCCCAAAACTGTTTTTT. Translation gives CASRISGQGAGPKLFF.

This clonotype was counted a single time. V is TRBV7-6 and J is TRBJ2-5; D gene uncertain. The DNA end favors TRBJ2-7, so the J call may be wrong. The CDR3 runs 15 residues. Looked up from germline, CDR1 is SGHVS and CDR2 is FNYEAQ. CDR3 in DNA: TGTGCCAGCAGCTTAGGACCGATACTCAGCTACGAGCAGTACTTC. Residues: CASSLGPILSYEQYF.

This clonotype was seen once. Mismatch with germline at one junction end may stem from a read error. This chain links TRBV7-2 with TRBJ2-4, with a tentative D call TRBD1 (5 bases). This CDR3 has 14 residues. In germline, CDR1 is SGHTA, CDR2 FQGNSA. The CDR3 loop is CGGRAQGAKTAQYF. In nucleotides, the CDR3 is TGTGGCGGCAGGGCGCAAGGTGCGAAAACCGCTCAGTATTTC. The full variable domain, rest sourced from reference TRBV7-2 and TRBJ2-4, is GAGVSQSPSNKVTEKGKDVELRCDPISGHTALYWYRQSLGQGLEFLIYFQGNSAPDKSGLPSDRFSAERTGGSVSTLTIQRTQQEDSAVYLCGGRAQGAKTAQYFGAGTRLSVL.

This clonotype was counted a single time. This chain uses TRBV27 with TRBJ2-5, with a weak D call TRBD1 (7 bases). This CDR3 has 16 amino acids. Germline CDR1 MNHEY, CDR2 SMNVEV (reference sequence). With 8 bases removed from V and 0 bases from J, the gap between germline ends came to 19 bases. The CDR3 protein is CASAGGGGCDQETQYF. The CDR3 DNA follows: TGTGCCAGCGCGGGCGGAGGGGGCTGTGACCAAGAGACCCAGTACTTC.

This clonotype was seen a handful of times. Here the CDR3 DNA reads TGTGCCAGCAGCGACACAGGGGGCCTCTCCTACGAGCAGTACTTC. This codes for CASSDTGGLSYEQYF. The V and J genes are TRBV11-2 and TRBJ2-7; 9 bases fit TRBD1. CDR3 length equals 15 residues. V lost 5 bases and J lost 0; bases outside the gene matches: 5. Germline V lookup: CDR1 SGHAT, CDR2 FQNNGV.

Concerning this clonotype itself: The junction departs from the called germline gene at one end, perhaps through a read error. The chain couples TRBV7-2 to TRBJ2-3; TRBD2 might be the D (5 bases). Judging by the DNA end, TRBJ2-7 fits better; the J call may be wrong. This CDR3 has 14 amino acids. Germline V gene data show CDR1 as SGHTA and CDR2 as FQGNSA. The CDR3 nucleotides read TGTGGCAGCACGGCGTTGGGAGCCACAGATACGCAGTACTTC. Translated: CGSTALGATDTQYF.

The chain uses TRBV6-1 and TRBJ2-7; TRBD1 aligns across 11 bases. Germline CDR1 reads MNHNS; CDR2 reads SASEGT. Trimming removed 3 bases from V and 7 bases from J; junction bases left unmatched: 8. The CDR3 is 15 amino acids. CDR3 sequence reads: CASSDGTGGHNEQYF. Here the CDR3 DNA reads TGTGCCAGCAGTGATGGGACAGGGGGTCACAATGAGCAGTACTTC.